The 11 T cell receptor beta chains below were found in one sample sequenced in a study of T cells in Graves' hyperthyroidism and ophthalmopathy. Regions amplified from RNA transcripts were the TCR beta CDR3 regions. With the HTBI primer set, the TCR CDR3 went through a first round of RT-PCR. Each CDR3 protein is one row after TCRdb ran MiXCR on the multiplex PCR reads. The sample contains around 690,000 distinct CDR3 sequences, around 15% of which appear only once. The sequenced material came from blood. The receptors shown here come from a man aged 50 to 60 with Graves' hyperthyroidism.

The rearrangement links TRBV7-9 to TRBJ2-7, with D perhaps matching TRBD2 (5 bases). V was clipped by 0 bases and J by 3 bases, with 12 bases between them. This CDR3 is 15 amino acids long. Germline values: CDR1 SEHNR, CDR2 FQNEAQ (reference sequence). The CDR3 coding sequence is TGTGCCAGCAGCTTAGCGCGAGGACTCTTCTACGAGCAGTACTTC. Its translation: CASSLARGLFYEQYF.

This chain links TRBV7-9 with TRBJ2-2; maybe TRBD2 (7 bases). The V gene's germline CDR1 is SEHNR and CDR2 FQNEAQ (reference sequence). V was pared by 2 bases and J by 0 bases, with 16 bases between. CDR3 length equals 18 residues. The CDR3 sequence is CASSLKRGGLTNTGELFF. CDR3 DNA sequence: TGTGCCAGCAGCTTAAAAAGGGGGGGCCTAACGAACACCGGGGAGCTGTTTTTT. The whole variable domain, remainder taken from reference TRBV7-9 and TRBJ2-2, is DTGVSQNPRHKITKRGQNVTFRCDPISEHNRLYWYRQTLGQGPEFLTYFQNEAQLEKSRLLSDRFSAERPKGSFSTLEIQRTEQGDSAMYLCASSLKRGGLTNTGELFFGEGSRLTVL.

This clonotype was observed at least ten times. The J gene is TRBJ1-5, the V gene TRBV6-2 or TRBV6-3; the D gene is possibly TRBD1 (5 bases). The CDR3 consists of 18 residues. V lost 5 bases to trimming and J lost 0 bases, with 20 bases between them. Germline values: CDR1 MNHEY, CDR2 SVGEGT. The CDR3 coding sequence is TGTGCCAGCAGTAAGGAGGGGTCCTGGGGATATAGCAATCAGCCCCAGCATTTT. This encodes CASSKEGSWGYSNQPQHF.

This clonotype was counted ten times or more. The chain couples TRBV10-1 to TRBJ2-7; 15 bases are a match to TRBD2. V was clipped by 0 bases and J by 4 bases; unmatched bases: 7. This CDR3 has 18 amino acids. Germline V CDR1 and CDR2: WNHNN, SYGVQD (reference sequence). The CDR3 DNA reads TGCGCCAGCAGTGAGTCGAGGTCGGGACTAGCGGGAGGATACGAGCAGTACTTC. Translated, it gives CASSESRSGLAGGYEQYF.

The rearrangement links TRBV27 to TRBJ2-7; 10 bases align to TRBD2. The CDR3 is 21 amino acids. CDR1 is MNHEY, CDR2 SMNVEV, per germline (reference sequence). J lost 2 bases, V lost 3 bases, and 22 bases had no gene match. CDR3 amino acids: CASSFSSLVPSGSRLAYEQYF. As DNA, the CDR3 is TGTGCCAGCAGTTTTTCCTCCCTGGTCCCTAGCGGGAGTCGGCTCGCCTACGAGCAGTACTTC.

This clonotype was counted ten times or more. The rearrangement uses TRBV27 and TRBJ1-2; the D gene is possibly TRBD1 (6 bases). The germline V and J ends were trimmed by 6 bases and 4 bases, with 15 bases remaining between them. Per the germline V gene, CDR1 is MNHEY and CDR2 is SMNVEV (reference sequence). The CDR3 extends over 14 amino acids. The CDR3 here is CASSLDRGAYGYTF. The CDR3 nucleotides are TGTGCCAGCAGCCTGGACAGAGGCGCCTATGGCTACACCTTC.

Only a few counts were recorded for this clonotype. V gene TRBV20-1 combines with J gene TRBJ2-1; D may be TRBD2 (6 bases). The CDR3 consists of 15 residues. Looked up from germline, CDR1 is DFQATT and CDR2 is SNEGSKA (reference sequence). V dropped 0 bases and J dropped 6 bases, with 15 bases sitting between them. Written as DNA, the CDR3 is TGCAGTGCTAGAGATCCTGTTAGCGGCGTCAATGAGCAGTTCTTC. This gives the protein CSARDPVSGVNEQFF.

The table lists this clonotype with a few counts. Germline is not matched at one junction end, which may reflect a read error. This sequence joins TRBV27 and TRBJ1-4; D is ambiguous. This CDR3 comprises 16 residues. Germline V gene lookup returns CDR1 MNHEY and CDR2 SMNVEV (reference sequence). This CDR3 reads CVSSLLHRQRNEKLFF. In DNA, the CDR3 is TGTGTCAGCAGTTTATTGCACCGGCAGAGAAATGAAAAACTGTTTTTT.

There are many counts of this clonotype. The V and J genes are TRBV28 and TRBJ1-2, with D unresolved. CDR3 length: 13 amino acids. V was pared by 5 bases and J by 4 bases, with 11 bases between. Germline assignment: CDR1 MDHEN and CDR2 SYDVKM. The CDR3 coding sequence is TGTGCCAGCAGTAAGGGCGACGGCTATGGCTACACCTTC. Its translation: CASSKGDGYGYTF.

The genes are TRBV4-1 and TRBJ2-1; D is undetermined. Trimming took 4 bases from V and 0 from J, leaving 13 bases between them. Germline CDR1 is MGHRA and CDR2 is YSYEKL. This CDR3 is built from 16 residues. CDR3 region: CASSPLARSSYNEQFF. The CDR3 coding sequence is TGCGCCAGCAGCCCACTGGCGCGGAGCTCCTACAATGAGCAGTTCTTC.

In its sample, this clonotype was seen a few times. The chain carries TRBV30 and TRBJ2-4; tentatively, D is TRBD2 (5 bases). The germline V and J ends were trimmed by 0 bases and 13 bases, with 10 bases remaining between them. Germline CDR1 GTSNPN, CDR2 SVGIG (reference sequence). This CDR3 contains 11 residues. The CDR3 sequence is CAWSVTGYQYF. In DNA form, the CDR3 reads TGTGCCTGGAGTGTAACGGGGTACCAGTACTTC. Variable domain in full (rest from reference TRBV30 and TRBJ2-4): SQTIHQWPATLVQPVGSPLSLECTVEGTSNPNLYWYRQAAGRGLQLLFYSVGIGQISSEVPQNLSASRPQDRQFILSSKKLLLSDSGFYLCAWSVTGYQYFGAGTRLSVL.